This T cell receptor (beta chain) originates from a study of cytomegalovirus exposure and HLA in healthy donors. Broader study findings: Cytomegalovirus-associated TCR beta chains were listed, numbering approximately 150. Earlier findings revealed that most TCR beta V segments proved productive either about 90% or about 30% of the time. TCR beta sequences reportedly predicted most subjects' HLA-A and HLA-B alleles accurately.

At sampling all donors were nominally healthy, likely with unrecorded immune exposures. Concerning this clone itself: Its target is unknown.

The PCR used 60 Vbeta and 13 Jbeta primers. TCRdb's copy holds only in-frame clones and misses some; the assay was immunoSEQ multiplex PCR. The profile shows 110,000 or so clones, around 80% of them singletons. The germline V gene encodes CDR1 SGDLS and CDR2 YYNGEE. The CDR3 length is 15 residues. With 0 bases clipped from V and 3 bases from J, the junction kept 4 bases outside the gene matches. Sample: PBMCs. The source of this sequence is a man aged 25 to 45 in good health and CMV-seropositive. The V call is TRBV9, the J call TRBJ2-7, with TRBD1 identical over 9 bases. The CDR3 reads CASSVVGTGIYEQYF. The CDR3, as DNA: TGTGCCAGCAGCGTAGTAGGGACAGGGATCTACGAGCAGTACTTC.